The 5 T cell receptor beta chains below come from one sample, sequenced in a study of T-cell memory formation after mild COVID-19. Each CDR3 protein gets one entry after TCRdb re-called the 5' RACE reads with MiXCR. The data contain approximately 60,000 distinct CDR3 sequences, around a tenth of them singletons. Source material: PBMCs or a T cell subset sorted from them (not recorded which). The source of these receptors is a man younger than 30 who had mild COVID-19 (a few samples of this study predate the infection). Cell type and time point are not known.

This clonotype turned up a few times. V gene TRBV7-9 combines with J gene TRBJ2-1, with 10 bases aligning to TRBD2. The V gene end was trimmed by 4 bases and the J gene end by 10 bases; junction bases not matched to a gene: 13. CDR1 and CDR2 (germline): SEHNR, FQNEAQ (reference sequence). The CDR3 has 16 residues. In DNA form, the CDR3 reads TGTGCCAGCAGCTCCCGGTCCGTAGGACTAGCGGACGAGCAGTTCTTC. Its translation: CASSSRSVGLADEQFF. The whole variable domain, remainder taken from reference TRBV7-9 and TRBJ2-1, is DTGVSQNPRHKITKRGQNVTFRCDPISEHNRLYWYRQTLGQGPEFLTYFQNEAQLEKSRLLSDRFSAERPKGSFSTLEIQRTEQGDSAMYLCASSSRSVGLADEQFFGPGTRLTVL.

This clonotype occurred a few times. The DNA for the CDR3 is TGTGCCAGCAGCCCCACGGGGACAGGGGACACAGATACGCAGTATTTT. Protein sequence: CASSPTGTGDTDTQYF. The chain is built from TRBV28 and TRBJ2-3, with TRBD1 matching over 10 bases. The CDR3 consists of 16 residues. The V and J ends lost 6 bases and 2 bases, in that order; junction bases with no gene match: 8. The germline CDR1 and CDR2 sequences are MDHEN and SYDVKM.

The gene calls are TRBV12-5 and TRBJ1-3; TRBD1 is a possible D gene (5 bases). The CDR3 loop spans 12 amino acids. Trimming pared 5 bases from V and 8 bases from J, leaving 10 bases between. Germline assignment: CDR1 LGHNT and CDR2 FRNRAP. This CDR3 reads CASGAWGDTIYF. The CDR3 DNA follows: TGTGCTAGTGGTGCCTGGGGGGACACCATATATTTT.

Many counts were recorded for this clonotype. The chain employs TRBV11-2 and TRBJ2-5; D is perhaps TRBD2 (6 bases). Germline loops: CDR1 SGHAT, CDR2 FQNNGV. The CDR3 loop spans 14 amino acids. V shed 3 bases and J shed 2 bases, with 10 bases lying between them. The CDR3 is CASSLELAQETQYF. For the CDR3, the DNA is TGTGCCAGCAGCTTGGAACTAGCACAAGAGACCCAGTACTTC.

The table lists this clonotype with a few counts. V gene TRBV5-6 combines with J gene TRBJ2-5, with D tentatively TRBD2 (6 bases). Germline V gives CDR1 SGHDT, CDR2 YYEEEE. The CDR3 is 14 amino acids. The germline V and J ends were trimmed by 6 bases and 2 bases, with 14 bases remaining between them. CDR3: CASTVRGIQETQYF. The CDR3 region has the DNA TGTGCCAGCACCGTCCGGGGGATACAAGAGACCCAGTACTTC.